A single sample gave rise to the 5 T cell receptor beta chains below, sequenced in a study of T cell repertoires in cytomegalovirus infection. Each CDR3 protein is one row after TCRdb ran MiXCR on the reads. The sample holds hundreds of thousands of distinct CDR3 sequences, roughly 31% seen once. Material for sequencing was PBMCs. The receptors were sampled from a human donor in good health (CMV status not recorded). Some clones in this sample may be carry-over from other donors' samples.

V gene TRBV20-1 combines with J gene TRBJ1-5; maybe TRBD1 (5 bases). Germline CDR1 reads DFQATT; CDR2 reads SNEGSKA (reference sequence). There are 12 residues in the CDR3. V gave up 5 bases and J gave up 9 bases, with 14 bases separating them. The CDR3 DNA sequence: TGCAGTGCTCGGGAGGGGTCGTTGCCCCAGCATTTT. It encodes CSAREGSLPQHF.

With regard to this clonotype: The conserved phenylalanine or tryptophan normally closing the CDR3 is absent here, so this likely arose from a read error. This chain uses TRBV7-2 with TRBJ1-3; D is unresolved. The CDR3 runs 12 residues. Germline values: CDR1 SGHTA, CDR2 FQGNSA. The CDR3 DNA sequence: TGTGCCAGCAGCTTAGCCGGAAACTCCATATATTAT. Translation gives CASSLAGNSIYY.

Only a few counts were recorded for this clonotype. The V gene is TRBV10-3, the J gene TRBJ2-1, with 10 bases lining up with TRBD2. CDR1 is ENHRY, CDR2 SYGVKD, per germline. The CDR3 runs 15 residues. J was trimmed by 4 bases and V by 3 bases; bases with no gene match: 3. This CDR3 is CAISEAGGLYNEQFF. CDR3 nucleotide sequence: TGTGCCATCAGTGAAGCGGGGGGGCTTTACAATGAGCAGTTCTTC.

The CDR3 is CASSIGRGALETQYF. The CDR3 DNA reads as TGTGCCAGTAGTATAGGACGGGGGGCCTTGGAGACCCAGTACTTC. The V and J genes are TRBV19 and TRBJ2-5; possibly TRBD2 for D (7 bases). Germline V gives CDR1 LNHDA, CDR2 SQIVND (reference sequence). This CDR3 is 15 amino acids long. Trimming shortened V by 1 base and J by 5 bases, and 14 bases separated the two germline ends.

The chain links TRBV12-3 or TRBV12-4 to TRBJ2-3; 9 bases align to TRBD1. Trimming took 4 bases from V and 2 from J; bases not matched to a gene: 4. This CDR3 contains 15 residues. The CDR3 here is CASSYRGPNTDTQYF. Written as DNA, the CDR3 is TGTGCCAGCAGTTACAGGGGGCCGAACACAGATACGCAGTATTTT.